The 32 T cell receptor beta chains below all came from one sample that was sequenced in a study of identical twins. TCRdb processed the 5' RACE reads anew with MiXCR; each CDR3 protein has one entry. The repertoire holds roughly 1.6 million distinct CDR3 sequences, with under 35% as singletons. The sequencing sample was made of cord blood. The origin of the receptors is a newborn girl in good health.

The chain recombines TRBV30 with TRBJ2-7; 9 nucleotides agree with TRBD1. Germline V gene lookup returns CDR1 GTSNPN and CDR2 SVGIG (reference sequence). With V trimmed by 1 base and J by 6 bases, 1 base remained unmatched. This CDR3 is built from 12 residues. In DNA form, the CDR3 reads TGTGCCTGGAGTGGACAGGGGGGCGAGCAGTACTTC. It is translated as CAWSGQGGEQYF. Drawing the rest from reference TRBV30 and TRBJ2-7, the complete variable domain is SQTIHQWPATLVQPVGSPLSLECTVEGTSNPNLYWYRQAAGRGLQLLFYSVGIGQISSEVPQNLSASRPQDRQFILSSKKLLLSDSGFYLCAWSGQGGEQYFGPGTRLTVT.

The chain recombines TRBV24-1 with TRBJ2-5, with 8 bases aligning to TRBD2. The J segment lost 11 bases and the V segment lost 5 bases, leaving 15 bases of the junction unmatched. CDR1 KGHDR and CDR2 SFDVKD come from the germline V gene. This CDR3 is 15 amino acids long. This chain's CDR3 is CATSGERGSVDEQYF. The CDR3 bases are TGTGCCACCAGTGGGGAGCGGGGGTCGGTCGATGAGCAGTACTTC.

This sequence joins TRBV4-2 and TRBJ2-1; D unclear. TRBJ2-7 matches the DNA end more closely, so the J call is doubtful. The CDR3 loop spans 12 amino acids. Germline V lookup: CDR1 LGHNA, CDR2 YNFKEQ. CDR3 region: CASSQGRFEQYF. CDR3 bases: TGTGCCAGCAGCCAAGGTCGCTTCGAGCAGTACTTC.

This clonotype was detected ten times or more. The chain combines TRBV5-1 with TRBJ2-1, with TRBD2 matching 10 bases. The length of the CDR3 is 13 residues. CDR1 is SGHRS, CDR2 YFSETQ, per germline. The V gene end was trimmed by 5 bases and the J gene end by 8 bases; junction bases not matched to a gene: 4. The CDR3 DNA follows: TGCGCCAGCAGAGGACTAGCGGTGTATGAGCAGTTCTTC. This encodes CASRGLAVYEQFF.

The V call is TRBV28, the J call TRBJ2-7; 10 bases map to TRBD1. The V gene's germline CDR1 is MDHEN and CDR2 SYDVKM. V gave up 2 bases and J gave up 5 bases; unmatched junction bases: 6. This CDR3 spans 15 amino acids. CDR3 residues: CASSLPLTGGNEQYF. CDR3 nucleotides: TGTGCCAGCAGTTTACCACTGACAGGGGGCAACGAGCAGTACTTC.

This clonotype was seen a handful of times. V and J are TRBV5-1 and TRBJ2-4; TRBD2 matches 15 bases. The trim removed 4 bases at V and 4 bases at J, leaving 3 bases unmatched. Germline CDR1 SGHRS, CDR2 YFSETQ. The CDR3 loop spans 16 amino acids. The CDR3: CASSPGLAGGKNIQYF. The CDR3 DNA reads TGCGCCAGCAGCCCCGGACTAGCGGGAGGGAAAAACATTCAGTACTTC.

A few counts support this clonotype. This rearrangement joins TRBV7-9 to TRBJ1-2, with D possibly being TRBD1 (5 bases). The CDR3 length is 13 residues. V lost 7 bases, J lost 6 bases, and 15 bases lay in between. Germline lookup yields CDR1 SEHNR and CDR2 FQNEAQ (reference sequence). CDR3 loop: CASTEGILDGYTF. The DNA of the CDR3 is TGTGCCAGCACCGAGGGGATATTGGATGGCTACACCTTC.

This clonotype came up many times. This chain links TRBV4-1 with TRBJ2-5; D is ambiguous. V gave up 0 bases and J gave up 0 bases, with 5 bases separating them. Germline CDR1 is MGHRA and CDR2 is YSYEKL. The CDR3 has 14 residues. The CDR3 bases are TGCGCCAGCAGCCAAGATGGGAACCAAGAGACCCAGTACTTC. Its translation: CASSQDGNQETQYF.

The J gene is TRBJ2-1, the V gene TRBV2; 9 positions match TRBD2. Germline CDR1 and CDR2: SNHLY and FYNNEI. The CDR3 is 17 residues long. With V trimmed by 5 bases and J by 5 bases, 13 bases remained unmatched. For the CDR3, the DNA is TGTGCCAGCAGTTCCGTCCTGTCTAGCGGGGTACACAATGAGCAGTTCTTC. Translation: CASSSVLSSGVHNEQFF.

The rearrangement joins TRBV7-6 to TRBJ2-2; D perhaps matches TRBD2 (5 bases). The CDR3 consists of 13 residues. CDR1 SGHVS and CDR2 FNYEAQ come from the germline V gene. V dropped 3 bases and J dropped 6 bases, with 8 bases sitting between them. The CDR3 loop is CASSFPRAGELFF. In DNA, the CDR3 is TGTGCCAGCAGCTTTCCGAGGGCCGGGGAGCTGTTTTTT.

The chain has TRBV18 and TRBJ2-3; D might be TRBD1 or TRBD2, each matching 6 bases. This CDR3 is 15 amino acids long. Germline V gene lookup returns CDR1 KGHSH and CDR2 LQKENI. Trimming left V 8 bases short and J 8 bases short, with 23 bases between. The CDR3: CASAERDTHGGTQYF. CDR3 bases: TGTGCCAGCGCCGAGAGGGACACTCACGGGGGTACGCAGTATTTT.

This chain's CDR3 is CSAPRTGLYGYTF. CDR3 sequence (DNA): TGCAGTGCTCCCCGGACAGGCCTCTATGGCTACACCTTC. This sequence joins TRBV20-1 and TRBJ1-2; TRBD1 agrees at 7 bases. The V gene end was trimmed by 5 bases and the J gene end by 4 bases; junction bases not matched to a gene: 7. Per the germline V gene, CDR1 is DFQATT and CDR2 is SNEGSKA (reference sequence). The CDR3 is made up of 13 amino acids.

This clonotype appeared a single time. V and J are TRBV14 and TRBJ2-3, with TRBD2 matching 8 bases. Germline trimming cut 4 bases from V and 0 bases from J; bases unmatched to any gene: 12. This CDR3 contains 18 residues. Germline-derived CDR1 and CDR2 are SGHDN and FVKESK. CDR3: CASSLEQRAGASTDTQYF. DNA for the CDR3: TGTGCCAGCAGCCTGGAGCAAAGAGCGGGGGCTAGCACAGATACGCAGTATTTT.

The rearrangement uses TRBV28 and TRBJ2-1, with D hard to call. In germline, CDR1 is MDHEN, CDR2 SYDVKM. Trimming cost V 4 bases and J 12 bases, with 10 bases left between them. CDR3 length equals 11 residues. The CDR3 region is CASSSDWMQFF. CDR3 DNA sequence: TGTGCCAGCAGTTCCGACTGGATGCAGTTCTTC.

This clonotype turned up a few times. This chain connects TRBV21-1 to TRBJ1-4; TRBD1, as called in the table, went unchecked against the DNA. TRBV21-1 is termed a pseudogene. This CDR3 has 16 amino acids. DNA of the CDR3: TGTGCCAGCAGCCTTAAGGCCGGGACAGGGAGGGAAAAACTGTTTTTT. This sequence encodes CASSLKAGTGREKLFF.

The V and J genes are TRBV20-1 and TRBJ1-2, with 10 bases lining up with TRBD1. The CDR3 runs to 14 residues. Germline trimming cut 1 base from V and 8 bases from J; bases unmatched to any gene: 7. Looked up from germline, CDR1 is DFQATT and CDR2 is SNEGSKA (reference sequence). CDR3 bases: TGCAGTGCTAGAGGGACAGGGGGTAGAGAAGGCTACACCTTC. Protein sequence: CSARGTGGREGYTF.

J is TRBJ2-4 and V is TRBV2; 8 bases are a match to TRBD2. The assigned J gene may be wrong: the sequence end matches TRBJ2-5 better. The CDR3 is 18 amino acids. Germline CDR1 SNHLY, CDR2 FYNNEI. The CDR3 DNA reads TGTGCCAGCAGTGAATATATTTGGACTAGCCACTTCGCGGAGACCCAGTACTTC. Protein product: CASSEYIWTSHFAETQYF.

Concerning this clonotype itself: The germline gene is not matched at one end of the junction; a read error may be the cause. The chain links TRBV20-1 to TRBJ2-1; no definite D call. CDR1 and CDR2 from the germline V gene are DFQATT and SNEGSKA (reference sequence). The length of the CDR3 is 13 residues. The CDR3: CSAQDPSYNEQFF. Here the CDR3 DNA reads TGCAGTGCCCAGGACCCCTCCTACAATGAACAGTTCTTC.

The gene calls are TRBV6-5 and TRBJ2-1, with 8 bases aligning to TRBD2. The germline CDR1 and CDR2 sequences are MNHEY and SVGAGI. The length of the CDR3 is 17 residues. Trimming at V came to 1 base and at J to 6 bases, leaving 11 bases not matched to a gene. CDR3 sequence (DNA): TGTGCCAGCAGTTACTGGGGTAGCGGGAAGGGGCCCAATGAGCAGTTCTTC. It specifies CASSYWGSGKGPNEQFF.

The rearrangement joins TRBV28 to TRBJ1-2; TRBD1 agrees at 9 bases. The V gene end was trimmed by 9 bases and the J gene end by 7 bases; junction bases not matched to a gene: 3. Germline CDR1 is MDHEN and CDR2 is SYDVKM. The CDR3 is made up of 11 amino acids. As DNA, the CDR3 is TGTGCCAGTACAGGGGGCAGTGGCTACACCTTC. Its protein product is CASTGGSGYTF.

This clonotype showed up just a few times. V usage is TRBV28 and J usage is TRBJ2-1; TRBD2 aligns across 10 bases. The J segment lost 7 bases and the V segment lost 10 bases, leaving 10 bases of the junction unmatched. This CDR3 is 14 amino acids long. The V gene's germline CDR1 is MDHEN and CDR2 SYDVKM. The CDR3 loop is CATLTGLAVNEQFF. The CDR3 nucleotides are TGTGCCACCCTAACCGGACTAGCGGTAAATGAGCAGTTCTTC.

The chain couples TRBV5-1 to TRBJ2-3, with D perhaps TRBD2 (5 bases). V gave up 0 bases and J gave up 0 bases, with 14 bases separating them. The CDR3 loop spans 17 amino acids. Germline V gene sequence: CDR1 SGHRS, CDR2 YFSETQ. The CDR3 DNA follows: TGCGCCAGCAGCTTGGCCAGGACTGGCGGGAGCACAGATACGCAGTATTTT. Its translation: CASSLARTGGSTDTQYF.

This clonotype occurred a few times. The chain combines TRBV5-1 with TRBJ2-5, with a weak D call TRBD1 (6 bases). V gave up 1 base and J gave up 5 bases, with 15 bases separating them. There are 15 residues in the CDR3. Germline lookup yields CDR1 SGHRS and CDR2 YFSETQ. CDR3 in DNA: TGCGCCAGCAGCTTGACAGGGCCCCCAAGGGAGACCCAGTACTTC. It is translated as CASSLTGPPRETQYF. Variable domain in full (rest from reference TRBV5-1 and TRBJ2-5): KAGVTQTPRYLIKTRGQQVTLSCSPISGHRSVSWYQQTPGQGLQFLFEYFSETQRNKGNFPGRFSGRQFSNSRSEMNVSTLELGDSALYLCASSLTGPPRETQYFGPGTRLLVL.

The table lists this clonotype with a few counts. The J gene is TRBJ2-3, the V gene TRBV6-5; either TRBD1 or TRBD2 may fit D (5 bases each). Germline loops: CDR1 MNHEY, CDR2 SVGAGI. The CDR3 contains 16 residues. V shed 3 bases and J shed 1 base, with 14 bases lying between them. The CDR3 spells CASSYYGTPGTDTQYF. In DNA, the CDR3 is TGTGCCAGCAGTTATTACGGGACCCCAGGCACAGATACGCAGTATTTT.

The chain recombines TRBV7-2 with TRBJ2-3; possible D gene TRBD2, 5 bases. This CDR3 region has 16 residues. Germline CDR1 is SGHTA and CDR2 is FQGNSA. Trimming shortened V by 1 base and J by 2 bases, and 13 bases separated the two germline ends. CDR3 region: CASSLEVLALTDTQYF. CDR3 in DNA: TGTGCCAGCAGCTTAGAAGTGCTAGCCCTCACAGATACGCAGTATTTT.

V gene TRBV9 combines with J gene TRBJ2-3; 11 bases map to TRBD2. Germline CDR1 reads SGDLS; CDR2 reads YYNGEE. The CDR3 contains 16 residues. With V trimmed by 4 bases and J by 2 bases, 6 bases remained unmatched. CDR3 coding DNA: TGTGCCAGCAGCCCTATAGCGGGGGGGACCACAGATACGCAGTATTTT. Its translation is CASSPIAGGTTDTQYF.

The rearrangement joins TRBV6-2 or TRBV6-3 to TRBJ1-5; D gene uncertain. Trimming removed 6 bases at V and 0 bases at J, with 18 bases between. The CDR3 length is 17 residues. Germline loops: CDR1 MNHEY, CDR2 SVGEGT. CDR3 DNA sequence: TGTGCCAGCAGATCCCCGCGGTCCACTTATAGCAATCAGCCCCAGCATTTT. Translating gives CASRSPRSTYSNQPQHF.

Ten or more counts support this clonotype. V usage is TRBV6-5 and J usage is TRBJ1-2; D remains ambiguous. The V and J ends lost 2 bases and 5 bases respectively, with 12 bases between them. This CDR3 has 14 amino acids. Per the germline V gene, CDR1 is MNHEY and CDR2 is SVGAGI. The CDR3 loop is CASSYVGVGYGYTF. The CDR3 region has the DNA TGTGCCAGCAGTTACGTCGGGGTTGGGTATGGCTACACCTTC.

In its sample, this clonotype was seen a few times. DNA for the CDR3: TGCAGTGCTGCCGACCTAGCGTCGGATACGCAGTATTTT. This codes for CSAADLASDTQYF. This sequence joins TRBV20-1 and TRBJ2-3; perhaps TRBD2 as D (6 bases). This CDR3 spans 13 amino acids. Trimming removed 5 bases at V and 6 bases at J, with 15 bases between. Per the germline V gene, CDR1 is DFQATT and CDR2 is SNEGSKA (reference sequence).

The rearrangement joins TRBV5-1 to TRBJ2-7, with 9 bases matching TRBD2. CDR1 is SGHRS, CDR2 YFSETQ, per germline. CDR3 length equals 16 residues. The ends lost 2 bases at V and 2 bases at J; junction bases unmatched: 8. The CDR3 DNA follows: TGCGCCAGCAGCTTTCAGCGGGAGGTCCCTACCTACGAGCAGTACTTC. This gives the protein CASSFQREVPTYEQYF.

V is TRBV5-5 and J is TRBJ2-1, with 7 bases aligning to TRBD2. V shed 0 bases, J shed 6 bases, and the junction held 12 bases outside the gene matches. This CDR3 comprises 17 residues. CDR1 and CDR2 from the germline V gene are SGHKS and YYEKEE (reference sequence). CDR3 protein: CASSLVGLAEYPNEQFF. Written as DNA, the CDR3 is TGTGCCAGCAGCTTGGTGGGTCTAGCGGAGTATCCCAATGAGCAGTTCTTC.

This clonotype was seen a handful of times. The V gene is TRBV29-1, the J gene TRBJ2-7, with 13 nucleotides matching TRBD2. The ends lost 6 bases at V and 2 bases at J; junction bases unmatched: 10. This CDR3 has 16 residues. Germline CDR1 is SQVTM and CDR2 is ANQGSEA. In nucleotides, the CDR3 is TGCAGCGTGGCTGTACCCGGGACTAGCGGGACCTACGAGCAGTACTTC. It codes for CSVAVPGTSGTYEQYF.